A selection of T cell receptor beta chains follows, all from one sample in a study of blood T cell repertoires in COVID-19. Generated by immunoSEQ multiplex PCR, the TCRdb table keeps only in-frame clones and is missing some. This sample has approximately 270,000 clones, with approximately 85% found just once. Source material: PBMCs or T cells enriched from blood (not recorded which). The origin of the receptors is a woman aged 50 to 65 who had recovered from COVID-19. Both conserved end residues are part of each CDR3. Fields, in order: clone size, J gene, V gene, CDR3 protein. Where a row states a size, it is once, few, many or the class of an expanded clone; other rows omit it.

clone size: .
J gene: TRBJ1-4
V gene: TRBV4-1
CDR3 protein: CASSPLRQNEKLFF

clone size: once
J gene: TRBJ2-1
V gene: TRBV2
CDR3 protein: CASSPSHPTEYNEQFF

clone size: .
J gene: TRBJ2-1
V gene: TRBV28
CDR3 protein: CASSLDRPSSYNEQFF

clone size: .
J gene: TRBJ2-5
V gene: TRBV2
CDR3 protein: CASTRGTTTRTQYF

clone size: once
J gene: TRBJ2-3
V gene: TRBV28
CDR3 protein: CASSLRGNTDTQYF

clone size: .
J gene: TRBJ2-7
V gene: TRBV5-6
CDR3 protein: CASSLEGGLYEQYF

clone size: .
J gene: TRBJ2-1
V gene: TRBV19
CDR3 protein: CASRTSGTSYNEQFF

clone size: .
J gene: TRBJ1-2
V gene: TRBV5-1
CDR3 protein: CASSLGGRANYGYTF

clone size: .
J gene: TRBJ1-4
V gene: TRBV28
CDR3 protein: CASSIRTNEKLFF

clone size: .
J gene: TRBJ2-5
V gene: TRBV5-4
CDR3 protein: CASSVTTQETQYF

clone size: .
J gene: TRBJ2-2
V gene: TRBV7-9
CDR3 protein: CASSSPSEAGVWTGELFF

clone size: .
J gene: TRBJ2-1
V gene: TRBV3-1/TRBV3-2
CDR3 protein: CASSQLAGGYYNEQFF

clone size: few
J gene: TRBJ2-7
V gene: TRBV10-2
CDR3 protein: CASSETSGYEQYF

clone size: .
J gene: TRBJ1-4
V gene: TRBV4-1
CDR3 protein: CASSLLVGEKLFF

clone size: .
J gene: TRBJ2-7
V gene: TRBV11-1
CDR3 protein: CASTQSAGSTYEQYF

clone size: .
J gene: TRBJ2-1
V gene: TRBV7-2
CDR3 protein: CASSLWGTGQYNEQFF

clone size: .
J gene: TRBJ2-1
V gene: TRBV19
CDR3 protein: CASSKGTSGMVEQFF

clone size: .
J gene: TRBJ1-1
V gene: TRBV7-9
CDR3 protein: CASSPRGLSMNTEAFF

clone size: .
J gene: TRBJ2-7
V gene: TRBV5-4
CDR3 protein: CASSPVGGGYEQYF

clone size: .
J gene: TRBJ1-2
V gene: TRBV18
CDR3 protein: CASSPLRGSSSGGPHNAYGYTF

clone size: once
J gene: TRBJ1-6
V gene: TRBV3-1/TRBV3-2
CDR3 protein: CASSQAQGRGSPLHF

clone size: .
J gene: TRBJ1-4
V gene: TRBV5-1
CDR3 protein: CASSAEPGQTNEKLFF

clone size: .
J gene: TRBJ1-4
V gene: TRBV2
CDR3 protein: CASSAVTGVHEKLFF

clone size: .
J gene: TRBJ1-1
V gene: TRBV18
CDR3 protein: CASSPRGGSTEAFF

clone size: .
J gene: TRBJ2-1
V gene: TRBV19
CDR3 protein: CASSIPTSGSGNEQFF

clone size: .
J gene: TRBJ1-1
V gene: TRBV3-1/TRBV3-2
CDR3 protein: CASSQTDRGEAFF

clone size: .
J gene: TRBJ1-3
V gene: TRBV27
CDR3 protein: CASRAGGSGNTIYF

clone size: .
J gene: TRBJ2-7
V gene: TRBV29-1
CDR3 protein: CSVESSGTSGAYEQYF

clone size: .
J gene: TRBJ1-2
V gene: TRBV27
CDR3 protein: CASRSRGQSAGYTF

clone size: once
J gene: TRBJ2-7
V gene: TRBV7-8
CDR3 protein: CASSLVSSGSYEQYF

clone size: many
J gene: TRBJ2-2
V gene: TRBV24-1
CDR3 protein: CATQPGQDTGELFF

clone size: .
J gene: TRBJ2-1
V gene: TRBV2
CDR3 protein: CASSLSTWGKVYNEQFF

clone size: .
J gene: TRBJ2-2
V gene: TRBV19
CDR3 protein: CASSIDRVGAGELFF

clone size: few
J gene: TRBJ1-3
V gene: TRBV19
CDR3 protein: CASTDIGNTIYF

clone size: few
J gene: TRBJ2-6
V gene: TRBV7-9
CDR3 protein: CASSPRPLSSGANVLTF

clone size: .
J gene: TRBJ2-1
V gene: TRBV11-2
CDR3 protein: CASSSSGEQFF

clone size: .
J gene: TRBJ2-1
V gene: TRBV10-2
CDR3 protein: CASSDRVRSGEQFF

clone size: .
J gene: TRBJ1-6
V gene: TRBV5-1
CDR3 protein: CASSLSGTGGYSPLHF

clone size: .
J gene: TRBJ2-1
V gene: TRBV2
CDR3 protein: CASSPPLGAGGSEQFF

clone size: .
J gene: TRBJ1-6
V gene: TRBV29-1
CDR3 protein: CSVATGAYNSPLHF

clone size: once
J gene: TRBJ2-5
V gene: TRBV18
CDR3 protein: CASSPSYQETQYF

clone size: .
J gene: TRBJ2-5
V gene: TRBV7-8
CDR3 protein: CASSLAGTQETQYF

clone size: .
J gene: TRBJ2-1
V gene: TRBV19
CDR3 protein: CASSKTPGTGRFNEQFF

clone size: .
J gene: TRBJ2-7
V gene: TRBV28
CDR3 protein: CASSLAGGSSSYEQYF

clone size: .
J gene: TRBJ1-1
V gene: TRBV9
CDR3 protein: CASSVGQGRTEAFF

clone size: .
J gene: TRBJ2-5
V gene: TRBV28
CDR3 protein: CASSATSGRGETQYF

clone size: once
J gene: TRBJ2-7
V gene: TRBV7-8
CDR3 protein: CASSFQTPTLGEQYF

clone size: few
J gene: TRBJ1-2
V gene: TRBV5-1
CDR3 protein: CASSLTGGTTGGYTF

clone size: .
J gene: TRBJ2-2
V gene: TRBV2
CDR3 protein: CASSERLAGVAGELFF

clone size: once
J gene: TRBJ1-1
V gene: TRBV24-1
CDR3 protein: CATSGLNTEAFF

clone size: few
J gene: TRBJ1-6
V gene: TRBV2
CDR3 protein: CASSGQQNSPLHF

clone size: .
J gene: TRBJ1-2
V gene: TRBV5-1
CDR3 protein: CASSEGGNGYTF

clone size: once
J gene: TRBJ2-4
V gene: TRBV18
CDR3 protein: CASSPAVLAKNIQYF

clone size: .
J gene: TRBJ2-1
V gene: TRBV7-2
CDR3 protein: CASSSRGGSGYNEQFF

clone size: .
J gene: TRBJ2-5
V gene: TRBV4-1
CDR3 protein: CASSYKETQYF

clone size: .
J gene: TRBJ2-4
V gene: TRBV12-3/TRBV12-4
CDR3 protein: CASSQNRDSIQYF

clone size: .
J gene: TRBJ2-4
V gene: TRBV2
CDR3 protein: CASSDPKGARNIQYF